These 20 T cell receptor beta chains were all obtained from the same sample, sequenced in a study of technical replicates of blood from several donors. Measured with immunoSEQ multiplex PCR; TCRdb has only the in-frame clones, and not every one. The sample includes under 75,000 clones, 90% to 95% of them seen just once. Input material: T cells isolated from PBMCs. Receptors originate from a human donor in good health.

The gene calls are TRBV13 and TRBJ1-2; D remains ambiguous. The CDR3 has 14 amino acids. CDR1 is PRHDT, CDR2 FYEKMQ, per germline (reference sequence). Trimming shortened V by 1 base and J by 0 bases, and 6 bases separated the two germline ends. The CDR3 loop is CASSLAQTNYGYTF. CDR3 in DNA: TGTGCCAGCAGCTTAGCGCAGACTAACTATGGCTACACCTTC.

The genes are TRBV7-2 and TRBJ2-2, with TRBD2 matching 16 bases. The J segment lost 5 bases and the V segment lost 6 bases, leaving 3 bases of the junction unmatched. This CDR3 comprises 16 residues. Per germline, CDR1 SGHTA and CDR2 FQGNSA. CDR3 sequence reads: CASRGTSGRGTGELFF. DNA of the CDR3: TGTGCCAGCAGAGGGACTAGCGGGAGGGGAACCGGGGAGCTGTTTTTT.

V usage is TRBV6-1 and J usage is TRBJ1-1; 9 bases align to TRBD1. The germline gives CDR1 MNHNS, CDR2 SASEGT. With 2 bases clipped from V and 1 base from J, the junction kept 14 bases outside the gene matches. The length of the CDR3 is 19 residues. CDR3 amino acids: CASSESARDRVRGNTEAFF. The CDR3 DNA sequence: TGTGCCAGCAGTGAATCAGCAAGGGACAGGGTAAGGGGGAACACTGAAGCTTTCTTT.

The CDR3 reads CASSSPGGEPQHF. The DNA for the CDR3 is TGTGCCAGCAGTTCCCCAGGGGGTGAGCCCCAGCATTTT. The chain combines TRBV27 with TRBJ1-5; 7 bases line up with TRBD1. There are 13 residues in the CDR3. Trimming at V came to 4 bases and at J to 8 bases, leaving 5 bases not matched to a gene. Germline loops: CDR1 MNHEY, CDR2 SMNVEV (reference sequence).

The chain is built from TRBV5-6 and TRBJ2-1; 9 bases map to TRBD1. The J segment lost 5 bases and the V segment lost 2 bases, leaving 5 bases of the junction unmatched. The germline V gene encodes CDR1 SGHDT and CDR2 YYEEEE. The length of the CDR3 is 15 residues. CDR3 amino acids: CASSFWDRDNNEQFF. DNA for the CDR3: TGTGCCAGCAGCTTCTGGGACAGGGACAACAATGAGCAGTTCTTC.

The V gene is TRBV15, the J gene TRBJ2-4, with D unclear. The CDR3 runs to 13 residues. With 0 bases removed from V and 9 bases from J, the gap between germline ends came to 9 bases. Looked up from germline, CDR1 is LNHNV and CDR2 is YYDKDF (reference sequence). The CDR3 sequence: CATSRDHGGIQYF. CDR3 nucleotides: TGTGCCACCAGCAGAGATCATGGCGGCATTCAGTACTTC.

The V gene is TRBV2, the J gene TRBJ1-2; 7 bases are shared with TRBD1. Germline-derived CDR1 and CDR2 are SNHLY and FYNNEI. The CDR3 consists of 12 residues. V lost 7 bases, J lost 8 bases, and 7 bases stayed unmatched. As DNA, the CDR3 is TGTGCCAGCATATCGGACAGGAGAGGCTACACCTTC. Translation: CASISDRRGYTF.

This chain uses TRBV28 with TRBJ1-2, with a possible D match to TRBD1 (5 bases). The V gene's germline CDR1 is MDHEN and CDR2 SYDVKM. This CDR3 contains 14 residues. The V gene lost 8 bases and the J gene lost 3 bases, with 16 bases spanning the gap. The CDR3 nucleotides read TGTGCCAGCCTCCCTGGGCAGGGCTACTATGGCTACACCTTC. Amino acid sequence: CASLPGQGYYGYTF.

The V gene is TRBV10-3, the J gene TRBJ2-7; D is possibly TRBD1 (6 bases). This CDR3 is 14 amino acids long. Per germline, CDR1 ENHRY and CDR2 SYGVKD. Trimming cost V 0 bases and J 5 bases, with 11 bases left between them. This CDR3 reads CAISESVQGNEQYF. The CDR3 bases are TGTGCCATCAGTGAGTCGGTACAGGGAAACGAGCAGTACTTC.

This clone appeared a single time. The CDR3: CASSTQGAGDQPQHF. CDR3 nucleotide sequence: TGCGCCAGCAGTACCCAGGGGGCAGGAGATCAGCCCCAGCATTTT. V gene TRBV10-2 combines with J gene TRBJ1-5, with 8 bases that match TRBD1. This CDR3 comprises 15 residues. CDR1 and CDR2 (germline): WSHSY, SAAADI. Germline trimming cut 5 bases from V and 5 bases from J; bases unmatched to any gene: 8.

The CDR3 here is CASSLAAEAFF. As DNA, the CDR3 is TGTGCCAGCAGCTTAGCTGCTGAAGCTTTCTTT. The chain recombines TRBV11-2 with TRBJ1-1; D is uncertain. There are 11 residues in the CDR3. Trimming took off 1 base at V and 6 bases at J, with 3 bases between the two ends. From germline, CDR1 is SGHAT and CDR2 FQNNGV.

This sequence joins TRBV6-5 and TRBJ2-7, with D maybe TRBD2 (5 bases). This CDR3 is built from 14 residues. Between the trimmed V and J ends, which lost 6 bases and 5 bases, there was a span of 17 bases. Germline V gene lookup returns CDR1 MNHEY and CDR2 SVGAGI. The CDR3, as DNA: TGTGCCAGCAGGATACTAGAGGAGGCACACGAGCAGTACTTC. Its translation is CASRILEEAHEQYF.

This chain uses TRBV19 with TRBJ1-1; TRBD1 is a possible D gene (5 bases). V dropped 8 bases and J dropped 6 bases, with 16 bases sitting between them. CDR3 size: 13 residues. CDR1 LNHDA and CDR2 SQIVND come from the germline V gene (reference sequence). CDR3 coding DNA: TGTGCCAGTCGACTCCAGGGAAGGGCTGAAGCTTTCTTT. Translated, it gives CASRLQGRAEAFF. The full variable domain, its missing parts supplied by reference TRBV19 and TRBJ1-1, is DGGITQSPKYLFRKEGQNVTLSCEQNLNHDAMYWYRQDPGQGLRLIYYSQIVNDFQKGDIAEGYSVSREKKESFPLTVTSAQKNPTAFYLCASRLQGRAEAFFGQGTRLTVV.

CDR3 sequence reads: CATQLAGEETQYF. The CDR3, as DNA: TGTGCCACCCAACTAGCGGGGGAGGAGACCCAGTACTTC. The chain links TRBV10-3 to TRBJ2-5; TRBD2 aligns across 11 bases. This CDR3 has 13 amino acids. The V segment lost 10 bases and the J segment 5 bases; nucleotides outside the gene matches: 6. The germline gives CDR1 ENHRY, CDR2 SYGVKD.

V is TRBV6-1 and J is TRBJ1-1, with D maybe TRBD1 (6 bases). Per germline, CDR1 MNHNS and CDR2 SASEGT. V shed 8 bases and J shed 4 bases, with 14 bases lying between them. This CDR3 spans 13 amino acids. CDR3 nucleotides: TGTGCCAGCGGTTTTACAGGGATCACTGAAGCTTTCTTT. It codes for CASGFTGITEAFF.

DNA of the CDR3: TGTGCCACCAGAAGAAGCGGCCAAGAAGATACGCAGTATTTT. This sequence encodes CATRRSGQEDTQYF. The chain carries TRBV2 and TRBJ2-3; possibly TRBD2 for D (5 bases). The CDR3 has 14 amino acids. In germline, CDR1 is SNHLY, CDR2 FYNNEI. V shed 10 bases and J shed 5 bases, with 19 bases lying between them.

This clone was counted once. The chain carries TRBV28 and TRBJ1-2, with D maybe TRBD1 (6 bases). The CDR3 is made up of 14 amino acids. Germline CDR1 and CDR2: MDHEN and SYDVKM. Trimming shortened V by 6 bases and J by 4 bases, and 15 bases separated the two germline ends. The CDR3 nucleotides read TGTGCCAGCAGCCTCGAACAGGGTAGCTATGGCTACACCTTC. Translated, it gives CASSLEQGSYGYTF.

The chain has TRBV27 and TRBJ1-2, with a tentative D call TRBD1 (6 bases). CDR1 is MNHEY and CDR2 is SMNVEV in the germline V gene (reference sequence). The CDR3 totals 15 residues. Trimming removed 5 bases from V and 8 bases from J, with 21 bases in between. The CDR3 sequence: CASSPLETGLEGYTF. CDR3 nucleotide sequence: TGTGCCAGCAGTCCCCTCGAGACAGGTTTGGAAGGCTACACCTTC.

The CDR3, as DNA: TGTGCCAGCAGCTGGGCCGGGGGGAAAGAGACCCAGTACTTC. The encoded protein is CASSWAGGKETQYF. This rearrangement joins TRBV7-8 to TRBJ2-5; the match to TRBD2 covers 7 bases. V lost 4 bases, J lost 3 bases, and 5 bases stayed unmatched. The CDR3 contains 14 residues. Germline values: CDR1 SGHVS, CDR2 FQNEAQ.

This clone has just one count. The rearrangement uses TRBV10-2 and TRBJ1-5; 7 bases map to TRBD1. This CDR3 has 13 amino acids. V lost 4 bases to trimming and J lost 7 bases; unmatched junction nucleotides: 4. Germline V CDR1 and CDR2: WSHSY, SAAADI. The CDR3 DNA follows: TGCGCCAGCAGTGGACAGGGCGGGCAGCCCCAGCATTTT. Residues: CASSGQGGQPQHF.